This entry describes one TCR beta chain. The antigen is unknown. This sample stems from a study of blood T cells in healthy people across ages. Overall study: Template switching captured about one barcoded beta molecule per two T cells.

Overall study results and limits: Older age went with lower TCR beta diversity per million T cells, in a roughly linear way.

Whenever a sample was processed, at least 7 million PBMCs were isolated. Alongside a J-beta primer mix, a sample-barcoded 5' primer served in a second PCR lasting roughly 6 to 11 cycles. One entry per CDR3 protein results from TCRdb running MiXCR on the 5' RACE reads. The sample has some 1,500,000 distinct CDR3 sequences; roughly 43% are singletons. The origin of this receptor is a young woman in good health. Sequenced material: blood.

CDR3 DNA sequence: TGCGCCAGCAGCTACCCAGCCGGCAGGGTCAACACCGGGGAGCTGTTTTTT. It codes for CASSYPAGRVNTGELFF. This chain joins TRBV4-3 and TRBJ2-2; D possibly corresponds to TRBD1 (5 bases). The germline V and J ends were trimmed by 5 bases and 2 bases, with 18 bases remaining between them. Germline V gene sequence: CDR1 LGHNA, CDR2 YSLEER. The CDR3 is made up of 17 amino acids.